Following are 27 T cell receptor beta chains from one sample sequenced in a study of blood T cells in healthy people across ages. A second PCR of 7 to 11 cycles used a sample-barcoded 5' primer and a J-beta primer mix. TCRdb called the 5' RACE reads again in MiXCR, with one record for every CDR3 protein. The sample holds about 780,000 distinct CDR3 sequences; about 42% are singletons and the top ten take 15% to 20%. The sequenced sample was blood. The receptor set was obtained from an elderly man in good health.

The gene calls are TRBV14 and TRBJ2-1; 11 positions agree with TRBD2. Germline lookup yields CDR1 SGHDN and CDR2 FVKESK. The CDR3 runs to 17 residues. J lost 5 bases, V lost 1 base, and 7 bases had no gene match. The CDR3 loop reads CASSQGFGTSGNNEQFF. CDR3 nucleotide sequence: TGTGCCAGCAGCCAAGGTTTCGGGACTAGCGGAAACAATGAGCAGTTCTTC.

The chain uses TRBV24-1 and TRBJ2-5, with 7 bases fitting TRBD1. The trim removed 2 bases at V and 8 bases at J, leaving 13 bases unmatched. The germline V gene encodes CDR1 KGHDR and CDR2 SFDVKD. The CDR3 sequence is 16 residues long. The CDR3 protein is CATSDSVPGQRFTQYF. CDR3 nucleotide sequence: TGTGCCACCAGTGATTCGGTCCCGGGACAGCGCTTCACCCAGTACTTC.

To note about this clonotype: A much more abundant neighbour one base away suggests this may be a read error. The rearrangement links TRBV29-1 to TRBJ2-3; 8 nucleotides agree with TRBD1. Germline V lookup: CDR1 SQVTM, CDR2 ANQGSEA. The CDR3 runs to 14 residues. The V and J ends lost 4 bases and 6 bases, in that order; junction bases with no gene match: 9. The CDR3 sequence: CSVGIPQGADTQYF. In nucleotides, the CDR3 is TGCAGCGTTGGAATCCCCCAGGGGGCGGATACGCAGTATTTT.

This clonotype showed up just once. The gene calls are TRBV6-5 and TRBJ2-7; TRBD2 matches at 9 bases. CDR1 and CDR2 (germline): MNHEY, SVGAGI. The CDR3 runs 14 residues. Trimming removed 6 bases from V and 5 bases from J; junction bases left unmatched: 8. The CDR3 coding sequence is TGTGCCAGCAGGCCCGGGACTAGCCGGGACGAGCAGTACTTC. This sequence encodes CASRPGTSRDEQYF.

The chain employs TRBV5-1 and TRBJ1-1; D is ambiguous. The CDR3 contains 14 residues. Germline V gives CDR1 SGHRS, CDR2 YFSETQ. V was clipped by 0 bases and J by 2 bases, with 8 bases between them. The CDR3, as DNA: TGCGCCAGCAGCTTGGGGGGTTTTAACACTGAAGCTTTCTTT. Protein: CASSLGGFNTEAFF. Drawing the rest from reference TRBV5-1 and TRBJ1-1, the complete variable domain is KAGVTQTPRYLIKTRGQQVTLSCSPISGHRSVSWYQQTPGQGLQFLFEYFSETQRNKGNFPGRFSGRQFSNSRSEMNVSTLELGDSALYLCASSLGGFNTEAFFGQGTRLTVV.

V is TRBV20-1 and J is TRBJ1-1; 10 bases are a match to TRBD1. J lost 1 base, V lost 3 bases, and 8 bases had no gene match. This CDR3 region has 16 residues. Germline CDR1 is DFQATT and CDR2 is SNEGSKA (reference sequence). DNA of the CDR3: TGCAGTGCTAGGGTTTGGGACAGGGGACGGAACACTGAAGCTTTCTTT. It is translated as CSARVWDRGRNTEAFF.

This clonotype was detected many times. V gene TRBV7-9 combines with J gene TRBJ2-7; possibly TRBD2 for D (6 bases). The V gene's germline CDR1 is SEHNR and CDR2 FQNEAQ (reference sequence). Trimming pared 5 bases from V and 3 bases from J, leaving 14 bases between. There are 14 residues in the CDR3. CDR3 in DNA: TGTGCCAGCAGCCCCTCGGGGGACGTCTACGAGCAGTACTTC. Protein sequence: CASSPSGDVYEQYF.

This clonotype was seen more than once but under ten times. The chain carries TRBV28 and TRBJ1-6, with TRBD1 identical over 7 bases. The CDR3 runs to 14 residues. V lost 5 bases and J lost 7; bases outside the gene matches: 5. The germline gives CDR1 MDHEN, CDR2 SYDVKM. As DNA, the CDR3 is TGTGCCAGCAGTCCGGGACAGAGGAATTCACCCCTCCACTTT. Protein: CASSPGQRNSPLHF.

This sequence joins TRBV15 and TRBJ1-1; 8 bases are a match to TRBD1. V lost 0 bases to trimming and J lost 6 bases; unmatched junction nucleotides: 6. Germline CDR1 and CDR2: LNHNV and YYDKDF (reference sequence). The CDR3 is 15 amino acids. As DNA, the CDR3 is TGTGCCACCAGCAGAGATGCACAGGGGGAGGCTGAAGCTTTCTTT. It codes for CATSRDAQGEAEAFF.

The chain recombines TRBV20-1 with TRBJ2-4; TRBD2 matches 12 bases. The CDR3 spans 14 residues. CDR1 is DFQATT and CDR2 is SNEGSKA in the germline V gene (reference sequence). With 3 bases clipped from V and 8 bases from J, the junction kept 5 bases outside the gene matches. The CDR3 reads CSARLTSGRDIQYF. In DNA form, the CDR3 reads TGCAGTGCTAGGTTGACTAGCGGGAGAGACATTCAGTACTTC.

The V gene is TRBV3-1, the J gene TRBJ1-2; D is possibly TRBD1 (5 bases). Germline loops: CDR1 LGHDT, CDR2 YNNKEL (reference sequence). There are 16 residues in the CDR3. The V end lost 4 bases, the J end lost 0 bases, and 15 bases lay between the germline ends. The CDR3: CASSRSGAGSNYGYTF. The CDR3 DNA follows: TGTGCCAGCAGCCGATCTGGGGCAGGGTCTAACTATGGCTACACCTTC.

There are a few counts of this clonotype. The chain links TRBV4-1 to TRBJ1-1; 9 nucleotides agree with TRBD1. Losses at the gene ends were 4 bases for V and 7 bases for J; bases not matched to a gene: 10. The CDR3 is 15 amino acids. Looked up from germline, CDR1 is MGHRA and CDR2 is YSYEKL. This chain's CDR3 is CASSLAFRTGVEAFF. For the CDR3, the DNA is TGCGCCAGCAGCCTAGCTTTCCGGACAGGGGTTGAAGCTTTCTTT.

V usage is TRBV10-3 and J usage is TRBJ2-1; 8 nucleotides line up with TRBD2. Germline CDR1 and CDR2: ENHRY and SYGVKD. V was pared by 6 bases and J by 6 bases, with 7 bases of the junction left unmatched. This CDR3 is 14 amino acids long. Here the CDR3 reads CAISSTGTSNEQFF. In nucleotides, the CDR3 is TGTGCCATCAGCTCCACCGGGACTAGCAATGAGCAGTTCTTC.

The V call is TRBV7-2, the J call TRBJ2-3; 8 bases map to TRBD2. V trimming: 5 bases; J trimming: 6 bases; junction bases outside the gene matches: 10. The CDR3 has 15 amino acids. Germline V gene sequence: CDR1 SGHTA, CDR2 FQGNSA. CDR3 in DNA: TGTGCCAGCAGCCCTTCGGGACTAGTAATGGATACGCAGTATTTT. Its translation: CASSPSGLVMDTQYF.

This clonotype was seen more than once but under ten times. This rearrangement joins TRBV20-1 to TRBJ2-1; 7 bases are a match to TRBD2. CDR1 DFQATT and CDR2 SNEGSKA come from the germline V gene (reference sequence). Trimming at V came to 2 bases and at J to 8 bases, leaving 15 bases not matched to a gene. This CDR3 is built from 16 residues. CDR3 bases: TGCAGTGCTAGACCGACGGGGCGGGAGAGTTTTGATGAGCAGTTCTTC. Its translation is CSARPTGRESFDEQFF.

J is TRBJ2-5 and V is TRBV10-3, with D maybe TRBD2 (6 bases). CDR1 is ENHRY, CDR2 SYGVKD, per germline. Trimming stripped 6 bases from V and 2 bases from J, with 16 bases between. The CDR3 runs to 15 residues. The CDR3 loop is CAISAGLTTQETQYF. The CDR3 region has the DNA TGTGCCATCAGCGCGGGACTGACAACACAAGAGACCCAGTACTTC.

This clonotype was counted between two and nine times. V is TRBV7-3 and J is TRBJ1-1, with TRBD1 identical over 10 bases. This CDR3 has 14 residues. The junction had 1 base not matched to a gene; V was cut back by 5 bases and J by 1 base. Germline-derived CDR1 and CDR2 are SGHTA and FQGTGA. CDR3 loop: CASSRQGANTEAFF. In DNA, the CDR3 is TGTGCCAGCAGCCGACAGGGGGCGAACACTGAAGCTTTCTTT.

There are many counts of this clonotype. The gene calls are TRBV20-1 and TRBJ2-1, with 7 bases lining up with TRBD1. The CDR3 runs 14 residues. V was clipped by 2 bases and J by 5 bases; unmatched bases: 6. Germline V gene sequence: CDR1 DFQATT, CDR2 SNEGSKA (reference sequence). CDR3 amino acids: CSARHGQANNEQFF. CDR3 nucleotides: TGCAGTGCTAGACATGGACAGGCCAACAATGAGCAGTTCTTC.

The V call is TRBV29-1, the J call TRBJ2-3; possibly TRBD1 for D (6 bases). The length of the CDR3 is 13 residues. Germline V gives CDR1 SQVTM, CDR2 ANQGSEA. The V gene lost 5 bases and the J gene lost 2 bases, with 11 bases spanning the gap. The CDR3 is CSVRDTSTDTQYF. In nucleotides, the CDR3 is TGCAGCGTTAGGGACACCTCCACAGATACGCAGTATTTT.

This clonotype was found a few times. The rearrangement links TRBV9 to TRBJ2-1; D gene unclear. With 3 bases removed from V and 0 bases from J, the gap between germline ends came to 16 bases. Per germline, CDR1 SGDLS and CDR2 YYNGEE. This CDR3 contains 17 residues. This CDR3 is CASSGDPKRRSYNEQFF. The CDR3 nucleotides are TGTGCCAGCAGCGGCGACCCTAAGCGCCGCTCCTACAATGAGCAGTTCTTC.

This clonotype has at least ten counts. The CDR3, as DNA: TGTGCCATCAGTGAGTCGTTTAACACAGATACGCAGTATTTT. It encodes CAISESFNTDTQYF. The chain links TRBV10-3 to TRBJ2-3; D remains ambiguous. V was trimmed by 0 bases and J by 2 bases, leaving 6 bases between them. Looked up from germline, CDR1 is ENHRY and CDR2 is SYGVKD. This CDR3 has 14 amino acids.

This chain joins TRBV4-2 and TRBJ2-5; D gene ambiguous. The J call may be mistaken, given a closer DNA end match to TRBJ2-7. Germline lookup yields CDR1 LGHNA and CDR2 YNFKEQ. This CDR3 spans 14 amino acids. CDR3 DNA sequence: TGTGCCAGCAGCCAAGTCCCGCAGGCTGCCGAGCAGTACTTC. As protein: CASSQVPQAAEQYF.

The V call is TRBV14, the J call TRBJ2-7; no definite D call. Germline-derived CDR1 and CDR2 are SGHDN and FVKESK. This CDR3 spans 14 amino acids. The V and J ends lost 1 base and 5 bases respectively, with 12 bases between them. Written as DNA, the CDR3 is TGTGCCAGCAGCCAAGTAGTGAGTGTCCACGAGCAGTACTTC. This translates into CASSQVVSVHEQYF.

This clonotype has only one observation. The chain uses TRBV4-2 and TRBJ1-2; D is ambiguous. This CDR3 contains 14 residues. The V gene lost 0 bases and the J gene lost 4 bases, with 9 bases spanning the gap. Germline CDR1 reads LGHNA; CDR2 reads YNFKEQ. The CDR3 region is CASSQDPAPYGYTF. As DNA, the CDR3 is TGTGCCAGCAGCCAAGATCCTGCCCCCTATGGCTACACCTTC.

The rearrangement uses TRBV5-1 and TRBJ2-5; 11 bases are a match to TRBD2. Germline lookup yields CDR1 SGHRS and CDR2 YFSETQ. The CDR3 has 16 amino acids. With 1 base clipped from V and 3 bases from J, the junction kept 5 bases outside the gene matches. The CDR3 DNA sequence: TGCGCCAGCAGCTTGATAGCGGGAGGGCCAGAAGAGACCCAGTACTTC. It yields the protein CASSLIAGGPEETQYF.

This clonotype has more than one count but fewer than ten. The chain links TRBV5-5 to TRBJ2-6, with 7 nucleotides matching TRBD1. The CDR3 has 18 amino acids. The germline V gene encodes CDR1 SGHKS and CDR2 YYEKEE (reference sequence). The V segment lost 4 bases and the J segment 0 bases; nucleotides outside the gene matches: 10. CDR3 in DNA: TGTGCCAGCAGCCCCGGAGGACAGGCCCTCTCTGGGGCCAACGTCCTGACTTTC. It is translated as CASSPGGQALSGANVLTF.

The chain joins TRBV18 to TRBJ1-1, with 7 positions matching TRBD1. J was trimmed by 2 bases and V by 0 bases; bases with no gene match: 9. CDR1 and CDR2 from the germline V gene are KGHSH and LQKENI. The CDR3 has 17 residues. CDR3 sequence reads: CASSPPMTGIINTEAFF. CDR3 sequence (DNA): TGTGCCAGCTCACCACCGATGACAGGGATAATTAACACTGAAGCTTTCTTT.